The source of this TCR beta chain is a study of identical twins. The table lists this clonotype with a few counts. A single record per CDR3 protein comes from TCRdb applying MiXCR to the 5' RACE reads. The sample consists of 400,000 to 600,000 distinct CDR3 sequences, around 20% of them appearing once. The data also belong to a second study, concerning yellow fever vaccine responses in identical twins.

The TCR comes from a woman between 18 and 29 years old in good health. Sequenced input: CD4+ T cells sorted from blood.

The CDR3 here is CASSLSHLLEQYF. CDR3 coding DNA: TGTGCCAGCAGCCTAAGTCACCTTTTGGAGCAGTACTTC. The V gene is TRBV7-9, the J gene TRBJ2-7, with unresolved D. Looked up from germline, CDR1 is SEHNR and CDR2 is FQNEAQ (reference sequence). V was cut by 5 bases and J by 7 bases, with 15 bases left in between. This CDR3 comprises 13 residues.